This TCR beta chain was captured in a study of blood T cell repertoires in COVID-19. Study-wide context: In each case, the material was cDNA or gDNA derived from T cells, B-cell-depleted T cells, or PBMCs.

This clone was found once. The V gene lost 1 base and the J gene lost 2 bases, with 11 bases spanning the gap. From germline, CDR1 is SGHAT and CDR2 FQNNGV. This CDR3 comprises 15 residues. Authors' methods: Estimation of nucleated cell counts relied on the amplification of reference gene primers. Profiled with immunoSEQ multiplex PCR; TCRdb holds only in-frame clones, not every one. The V and J calls and clone size were taken over from that table, and D and trimming were inferred from the DNA. In the table there are roughly 59,000 clones, approximately 82% of which are singletons. Sequencing was carried out using peripheral blood. This clonotype originated in a human donor in a cohort sampled during active COVID-19. J is TRBJ1-1 and V is TRBV11-2; a weak D match, TRBD1 (6 bases). CDR3 region: CASSLVSGTNTEAFF. As DNA, the CDR3 is TGTGCCAGCAGCTTAGTTTCAGGGACAAACACTGAAGCTTTCTTT.